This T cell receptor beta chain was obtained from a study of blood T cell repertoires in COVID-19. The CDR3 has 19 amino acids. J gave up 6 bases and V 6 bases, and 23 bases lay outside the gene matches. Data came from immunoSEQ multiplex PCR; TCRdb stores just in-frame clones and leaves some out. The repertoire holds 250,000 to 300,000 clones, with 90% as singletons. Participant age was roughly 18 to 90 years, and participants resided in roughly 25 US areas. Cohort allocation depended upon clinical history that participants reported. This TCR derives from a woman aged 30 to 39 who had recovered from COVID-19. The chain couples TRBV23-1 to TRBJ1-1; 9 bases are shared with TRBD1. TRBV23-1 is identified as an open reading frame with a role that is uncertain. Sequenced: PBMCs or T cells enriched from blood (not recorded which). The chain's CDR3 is CASRPEILTGGSLWAEAFF. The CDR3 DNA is TGCGCCAGCAGACCGGAAATATTGACAGGGGGATCCCTCTGGGCTGAAGCTTTCTTT.